The 5 T cell receptor beta chains below all came from one sample that was sequenced in a study of blood T cells in healthy people across ages. A second roughly 6 to 11 cycle PCR used barcoded and J-beta primers. TCRdb independently ran MiXCR on the 5' RACE reads; one entry per CDR3 protein. The sample contains roughly 410,000 distinct CDR3 sequences, roughly half of which appear only once. Sample: blood. Receptors were obtained from a man aged 60 to 75 in good health.

This clonotype has more than one count but fewer than ten. This sequence joins TRBV10-3 and TRBJ2-2; 8 nucleotides match TRBD2. The CDR3 contains 15 residues. With 9 bases clipped from V and 6 bases from J, the junction kept 12 bases outside the gene matches. Germline-derived CDR1 and CDR2 are ENHRY and SYGVKD. For the CDR3, the DNA is TGTGCCATGGGTGCCAGCGGGGGTCACTCCGGGGAGCTGTTTTTT. This codes for CAMGASGGHSGELFF.

The J gene is TRBJ2-1, the V gene TRBV5-1; 9 nucleotides align to TRBD2. V dropped 1 base and J dropped 0; count of bases not matched to a gene: 11. Looked up from germline, CDR1 is SGHRS and CDR2 is YFSETQ. This CDR3 is built from 19 residues. CDR3 protein: CASSLTGWTSESSYNEQFF. The CDR3 DNA is TGCGCCAGCAGCTTGACGGGGTGGACTAGCGAGAGCTCCTACAATGAGCAGTTCTTC.

This clonotype was seen more than once but under ten times. The V call is TRBV7-2, the J call TRBJ2-7, with D hard to call. From germline, CDR1 is SGHTA and CDR2 FQGNSA. V was cut by 5 bases and J by 2 bases, with 16 bases left in between. The CDR3 length is 15 residues. The CDR3 region is CASSPERLGTYEQYF. DNA for the CDR3: TGTGCCAGCAGCCCAGAGAGGCTGGGAACCTACGAGCAGTACTTC.

The rearrangement links TRBV7-2 to TRBJ2-1; no clear D. This CDR3 is 13 amino acids long. Germline V gene data show CDR1 as SGHTA and CDR2 as FQGNSA. With 8 bases removed from V and 6 bases from J, the gap between germline ends came to 14 bases. The CDR3 DNA sequence: TGTGCCAGCGGGGTTCTTATGGGCAATGAGCAGTTCTTC. Protein: CASGVLMGNEQFF.

Written as DNA, the CDR3 is TGTGCCAGCCGGGGGGCGGCTCAGCCCCAGCATTTT. As protein: CASRGAAQPQHF. The chain couples TRBV28 to TRBJ1-5; D might be TRBD1 (6 bases). V shed 8 bases and J shed 6 bases, with 11 bases lying between them. Germline V lookup: CDR1 MDHEN, CDR2 SYDVKM. The CDR3 spans 12 residues.